This TCR beta chain stems from a study of blood T cell repertoires in COVID-19. Overall study context: Donors in the United States, Italy and Spain gave samples during acute or convalescent COVID-19. Sources were T cells, B-cell-depleted T cells, or PBMCs; the material itself was cDNA or gDNA.

In the original workflow: How many nucleated cells were present was estimated from reference gene primer amplification. Profiling relied on immunoSEQ multiplex PCR, and the TCRdb table lists in-frame clones only, not all of them. V and J calls and clone size are given by that table; D and trimming were obtained from the DNA. The sample lists 300,000 to 350,000 clones; approximately 90% were seen once. Germline V gene lookup returns CDR1 SGHTA and CDR2 FQGNSA. V was cut by 6 bases and J by 0 bases, with 14 bases left in between. The CDR3 sequence is 15 residues long. The sample consisted of peripheral blood. The chain links TRBV7-2 to TRBJ2-5; perhaps TRBD2 as D (6 bases). This clonotype was sampled from a young man with active or convalescent COVID-19. The CDR3 DNA follows: TGTGCCAGCAGTTCCGGGACTTCTTACCAAGAGACCCAGTACTTC. This gives the protein CASSSGTSYQETQYF.